Listed here are 4 T cell receptor beta chains from one sample, sequenced in a study of Graves' ophthalmopathy and Graves' hyperthyroidism (dated by TCRdb to 2017 to 2018). The instrument was an Illumina HiSeq 2000. For repertoire sequencing, TCR beta CDR3 regions were amplified from RNA transcripts. HTBI primers and the Qiagen OneStep RT-PCR kit were used in a first-round RT-PCR, which was followed by a second-round multiplex PCR, size selection and purification. The raw public data were reprocessed by TCRdb itself: fastp quality trimming at Q25, MiXCR clonotype calling, in-frame beta chains only. All rows with the same CDR3 protein become a single entry with the most common DNA and genes. This sample holds some 750,000 distinct CDR3 sequences; around 40% were observed only once. The top ten constitute approximately 43% of the sample. Sequenced: peripheral blood. These receptors all stem from an adult man with Graves' ophthalmopathy.

This chain uses TRBV5-8 with TRBJ1-5, with a tentative D call TRBD1 (5 bases). Germline V gene data show CDR1 as SGHTS and CDR2 as YDEGEE. V was cut by 4 bases and J by 5 bases, with 16 bases left in between. The CDR3 is 15 amino acids. In DNA form, the CDR3 reads TGTGCCAGCAGCCGGGGGAACGGTCCCTATCAGCCCCAGCATTTT. Protein product: CASSRGNGPYQPQHF.

The chain uses TRBV4-3 and TRBJ1-2; 10 nucleotides match TRBD1. This CDR3 comprises 17 residues. The trim removed 2 bases at V and 7 bases at J, leaving 13 bases unmatched. Germline V gives CDR1 LGHNA, CDR2 YSLEER. This CDR3 is CASSQSPSGTGVTGYTF. CDR3 bases: TGCGCCAGCAGCCAATCCCCATCGGGGACAGGGGTTACTGGCTACACCTTC.

J is TRBJ2-5 and V is TRBV4-3; no reliable D call. V was pared by 0 bases and J by 5 bases, with 10 bases between. This CDR3 has 14 residues. Germline CDR1 is LGHNA and CDR2 is YSLEER. CDR3 amino acids: CASSQDRVLETQYF. DNA for the CDR3: TGCGCCAGCAGCCAAGATCGGGTACTCGAGACCCAGTACTTC.

The rearrangement uses TRBV25-1 and TRBJ1-6, with no clear D. The V end was cut by 6 bases, the J end by 4 bases, with 16 bases between. The CDR3 has 16 amino acids. In germline, CDR1 is MGHDK, CDR2 SYGVNS. The CDR3 DNA is TGTGCCAGCAGATCGGGCTCGCAGACGTATAATTCACCCCTCCACTTT. Protein sequence: CASRSGSQTYNSPLHF.